This T cell receptor beta chain was captured by sequencing in a study of shared clonotypes between healthy human individuals. As regards this clone: Its antigen remains unidentified.

Genomic DNA (from each subset) was split evenly across several immunoSEQ plates. Produced via immunoSEQ multiplex PCR; TCRdb's table is partial and in-frame only. The repertoire has some 2,100,000 clones, almost 96% of them found once; the top ten carry around 0.13%. The trim removed 4 bases at V and 0 bases at J, leaving 1 base unmatched. The CDR3 is 14 amino acids. In germline, CDR1 is SGHRS, CDR2 YFSETQ. Regarding the study as a whole: Naive subsets, compared against memory subsets, generally had larger estimated richness values. Read depth was anticipated to influence clonotype sharing among donors. The study's rarefaction showed incomplete sorted-subset sequencing despite large depth.

This clonotype originated in a man aged 18-30 years in good health. The sequencing input was naive CD4+ T cells sorted from blood. Subset denoted: CD45RA+ positively selected. The rearrangement links TRBV5-1 to TRBJ1-2, with TRBD1 matching over 9 bases. The CDR3 region is CASSRTGANYGYTF. CDR3 DNA: TGCGCCAGCAGCCGGACAGGGGCTAACTATGGCTACACCTTC.